The rows below give T cell receptor beta chains drawn from one sample of a study of T-cell reconstitution after alpha-beta-depleted transplantation in children. Using its own MiXCR run on the PCR reads, TCRdb lists one record per CDR3 protein. The sample has about 120,000 distinct CDR3 sequences; 10% to 13% are singletons. The sample in question was PBMCs, obtained before TCRalphabeta/CD19-depleted stem cell transplant. These receptors all stem from a boy aged 2 to 9 with acute lymphoblastic leukemia, due to receive a stem cell transplant. Both conserved end residues are part of each CDR3. The order of the fields is V gene, clone size, D gene, J gene, CDR3 protein, CDR3 DNA. D genes are given only for firm matches. Size tells how often a clone was seen (once, few, many) or the class of an expanded clone, and some rows leave it out.

V gene: TRBV28
clone size: few
D gene: TRBD1
J gene: TRBJ2-7
CDR3 protein: CASRTGRYEQYF
CDR3 DNA: TGTGCCAGCAGGACAGGGCGCTACGAGCAGTACTTC

V gene: TRBV3-1
clone size: .
D gene: TRBD2
J gene: TRBJ2-2
CDR3 protein: CASSLLGGRSNTGELFF
CDR3 DNA: TGTGCCAGCAGCCTCCTTGGCGGGAGGTCGAACACCGGGGAGCTGTTTTTT

V gene: TRBV4-2
clone size: many
D gene: .
J gene: TRBJ2-5
CDR3 protein: CASSQGSAKGREQETQYF
CDR3 DNA: TGTGCCAGCAGCCAAGGGTCAGCCAAAGGTCGGGAACAAGAGACCCAGTACTTC

V gene: TRBV2
clone size: .
D gene: .
J gene: TRBJ2-5
CDR3 protein: CATAGESRETQYF
CDR3 DNA: TGTGCCACCGCTGGGGAGAGTCGAGAGACCCAGTACTTC

V gene: TRBV3-1
clone size: .
D gene: .
J gene: TRBJ2-1
CDR3 protein: CASSQRRMTRGWGNEQFF
CDR3 DNA: TGTGCCAGCAGCCAAAGAAGAATGACCAGGGGCTGGGGTAATGAGCAGTTCTTC

V gene: TRBV12-3/TRBV12-4
clone size: many
D gene: .
J gene: TRBJ1-5
CDR3 protein: CASSPLNQPQHF
CDR3 DNA: TGTGCCAGCAGTCCCTTAAATCAGCCCCAGCATTTT

V gene: TRBV12-3/TRBV12-4
clone size: many
D gene: .
J gene: TRBJ2-5
CDR3 protein: CASRGLEQETQYF
CDR3 DNA: TGTGCCAGCAGAGGACTTGAACAAGAGACCCAGTACTTC

V gene: TRBV24-1
clone size: .
D gene: .
J gene: TRBJ2-2
CDR3 protein: CATSDRNTGELFF
CDR3 DNA: TGTGCCACCAGTGACAGGAACACCGGGGAGCTGTTTTTT

V gene: TRBV7-8
clone size: many
D gene: .
J gene: TRBJ1-3
CDR3 protein: CASSLARIQSSGNTIYF
CDR3 DNA: TGTGCCAGCAGCTTAGCCCGGATACAGAGCTCTGGAAACACCATATATTTT

V gene: TRBV5-6
clone size: few
D gene: .
J gene: TRBJ1-2
CDR3 protein: CASSSDTKEYGYTF
CDR3 DNA: TGTGCCAGCAGCAGTGACACGAAAGAATATGGCTACACCTTC

V gene: TRBV2
clone size: many
D gene: .
J gene: TRBJ1-1
CDR3 protein: CASMGLGLEAFF
CDR3 DNA: TGTGCCAGCATGGGGTTAGGACTTGAAGCTTTCTTT

V gene: TRBV20-1
clone size: few
D gene: TRBD2
J gene: TRBJ2-5
CDR3 protein: CSATPQAGRETQYF
CDR3 DNA: TGCAGTGCTACCCCCCAAGCGGGAAGGGAGACCCAGTACTTC

V gene: TRBV12-3/TRBV12-4
clone size: many
D gene: TRBD2
J gene: TRBJ2-2
CDR3 protein: CASRPSSGVNTGELFF
CDR3 DNA: TGTGCCAGCAGGCCATCTAGCGGAGTAAACACCGGGGAGCTGTTTTTT

V gene: TRBV20-1
clone size: few
D gene: TRBD2
J gene: TRBJ2-1
CDR3 protein: CSAPEFSGRGGNEQFF
CDR3 DNA: TGCAGTGCTCCTGAGTTTTCCGGGAGGGGGGGGAATGAGCAGTTCTTC

V gene: TRBV6-1
clone size: many
D gene: .
J gene: TRBJ2-1
CDR3 protein: CASRGGTNNEQFF
CDR3 DNA: TGTGCCAGCAGAGGAGGGACAAACAATGAGCAGTTCTTC

V gene: TRBV27
clone size: .
D gene: .
J gene: TRBJ2-7
CDR3 protein: CASSLSLAYEQYF
CDR3 DNA: TGTGCCAGCAGTTTATCCCTCGCCTACGAGCAGTACTTC

V gene: TRBV10-3
clone size: many
D gene: .
J gene: TRBJ2-1
CDR3 protein: CAISESGGGGNNEQFF
CDR3 DNA: TGTGCCATCAGTGAGTCAGGGGGAGGGGGTAACAATGAGCAGTTCTTC

V gene: TRBV20-1
clone size: many
D gene: TRBD2
J gene: TRBJ2-1
CDR3 protein: CSARGRGSYNEQFF
CDR3 DNA: TGCAGTGCTAGGGGGAGGGGCTCCTACAATGAGCAGTTCTTC

V gene: TRBV12-3/TRBV12-4
clone size: many
D gene: .
J gene: TRBJ1-1
CDR3 protein: CASSFGDSGNTEAFF
CDR3 DNA: TGTGCCAGCAGTTTTGGCGACAGCGGTAACACTGAAGCTTTCTTT

V gene: TRBV12-3/TRBV12-4
clone size: few
D gene: TRBD2
J gene: TRBJ2-7
CDR3 protein: CASSPGMGGGYEQYF
CDR3 DNA: TGTGCCAGCAGCCCTGGTATGGGGGGGGGCTACGAGCAGTACTTC

V gene: TRBV20-1
clone size: .
D gene: .
J gene: TRBJ2-1
CDR3 protein: CSARDPNRLASFPYNEQFF
CDR3 DNA: TGCAGTGCTAGAGATCCCAACCGTCTAGCGTCCTTCCCCTACAATGAGCAGTTCTTC

V gene: TRBV20-1
clone size: few
D gene: TRBD1
J gene: TRBJ1-2
CDR3 protein: CSARQYLPTGGGYTF
CDR3 DNA: TGCAGTGCTAGACAATACCTCCCGACAGGGGGTGGCTACACCTTC

V gene: TRBV9
clone size: many
D gene: TRBD2
J gene: TRBJ2-3
CDR3 protein: CASSVATGSGRSADTQYF
CDR3 DNA: TGTGCCAGCAGCGTAGCTACGGGGAGCGGGAGGTCGGCAGATACGCAGTATTTT

V gene: TRBV6-5
clone size: .
D gene: TRBD2
J gene: TRBJ2-1
CDR3 protein: CASSYTASGAYNEQFF
CDR3 DNA: TGTGCCAGCAGTTACACCGCTAGCGGGGCCTACAATGAGCAGTTCTTC

V gene: TRBV20-1
clone size: few
D gene: .
J gene: TRBJ2-5
CDR3 protein: CSARLGETQYF
CDR3 DNA: TGCAGTGCTAGACTCGGGGAGACCCAGTACTTC

V gene: TRBV11-2
clone size: .
D gene: TRBD1
J gene: TRBJ1-4
CDR3 protein: CVSSLRPGTVREKLFF
CDR3 DNA: TGTGTCAGCAGCCTCCGACCCGGGACAGTACGTGAAAAACTGTTTTTT

V gene: TRBV5-5
clone size: .
D gene: TRBD2
J gene: TRBJ2-2
CDR3 protein: CASSYLAGGRTGELFF
CDR3 DNA: TGTGCCAGCAGCTACCTAGCGGGAGGTAGGACCGGGGAGCTGTTTTTT

V gene: TRBV5-1
clone size: few
D gene: .
J gene: TRBJ2-5
CDR3 protein: CASSLVGLRETQYF
CDR3 DNA: TGCGCCAGCAGCTTGGTCGGGCTACGGGAGACCCAGTACTTC

V gene: TRBV10-3
clone size: many
D gene: .
J gene: TRBJ1-2
CDR3 protein: CAISELSGRRPKSYTF
CDR3 DNA: TGTGCCATCAGTGAGTTGAGCGGGCGACGCCCTAAGAGCTACACCTTC

V gene: TRBV5-1
clone size: few
D gene: TRBD1
J gene: TRBJ1-1
CDR3 protein: CASSFGTGGISEAFF
CDR3 DNA: TGCGCCAGCAGCTTCGGTACAGGGGGGATCTCTGAAGCTTTCTTT

V gene: TRBV25-1
clone size: .
D gene: TRBD2
J gene: TRBJ2-7
CDR3 protein: CASSVLAGAYEQYF
CDR3 DNA: TGTGCCAGCAGTGTCCTAGCGGGCGCCTACGAGCAGTACTTC

V gene: TRBV20-1
clone size: .
D gene: .
J gene: TRBJ2-7
CDR3 protein: CSARAAKGRNYEQYF
CDR3 DNA: TGCAGTGCTAGGGCCGCGAAGGGACGCAACTACGAGCAGTACTTC

V gene: TRBV5-1
clone size: many
D gene: .
J gene: TRBJ1-4
CDR3 protein: CASSLGSGKNEKLFF
CDR3 DNA: TGCGCCAGCAGCTTGGGTTCAGGGAAGAATGAAAAACTGTTTTTT

V gene: TRBV12-3/TRBV12-4
clone size: many
D gene: .
J gene: TRBJ2-4
CDR3 protein: CASSPMRAVNIQYF
CDR3 DNA: TGTGCCAGCAGTCCTATGAGGGCGGTAAACATTCAGTACTTC

V gene: TRBV12-3/TRBV12-4
clone size: many
D gene: TRBD2
J gene: TRBJ2-3
CDR3 protein: CASSSSGGTGGTQYF
CDR3 DNA: TGTGCCAGCAGTTCCAGCGGGGGGACGGGCGGTACGCAGTATTTT

V gene: TRBV4-1
clone size: .
D gene: TRBD2
J gene: TRBJ2-7
CDR3 protein: CASSQDGSSGILYEQYF
CDR3 DNA: TGCGCCAGCAGCCAAGATGGTTCTAGCGGGATACTCTACGAGCAGTACTTC

V gene: TRBV12-3/TRBV12-4
clone size: .
D gene: TRBD1
J gene: TRBJ2-7
CDR3 protein: CASRGTGEWYEQYF
CDR3 DNA: TGTGCCAGCAGAGGAACAGGGGAATGGTACGAGCAGTACTTC

V gene: TRBV20-1
clone size: .
D gene: .
J gene: TRBJ2-7
CDR3 protein: CSARGSGTGEQYF
CDR3 DNA: TGCAGTGCTAGGGGTAGCGGGACAGGCGAGCAGTACTTC

V gene: TRBV7-8
clone size: few
D gene: .
J gene: TRBJ2-5
CDR3 protein: CATSHRLLTQETQYF
CDR3 DNA: TGTGCCACCTCCCACAGGCTCCTCACGCAAGAGACCCAGTACTTC

V gene: TRBV5-1
clone size: many
D gene: TRBD1
J gene: TRBJ2-1
CDR3 protein: CASSYLSPGTGAHNEQFF
CDR3 DNA: TGCGCCAGCAGCTATTTAAGCCCGGGGACAGGGGCTCATAATGAGCAGTTCTTC

V gene: TRBV20-1
clone size: few
D gene: TRBD2
J gene: TRBJ2-1
CDR3 protein: CSAGRGIGSYNEQFF
CDR3 DNA: TGCAGTGCTGGGAGGGGAATAGGGTCCTACAATGAGCAGTTCTTC

V gene: TRBV5-6
clone size: .
D gene: TRBD1
J gene: TRBJ2-7
CDR3 protein: CASSPAMGQPTYEQYF
CDR3 DNA: TGTGCCAGCAGCCCGGCCATGGGACAGCCTACCTACGAGCAGTACTTC

V gene: TRBV6-1
clone size: .
D gene: .
J gene: TRBJ2-1
CDR3 protein: CASEPPAHEQFF
CDR3 DNA: TGTGCCAGCGAACCCCCCGCCCATGAGCAGTTCTTC

V gene: TRBV4-1
clone size: few
D gene: .
J gene: TRBJ2-7
CDR3 protein: CASSQGDSTYEQYF
CDR3 DNA: TGCGCCAGCAGCCAAGGTGATAGCACCTACGAGCAGTACTTC

V gene: TRBV24-1
clone size: .
D gene: .
J gene: TRBJ2-4
CDR3 protein: CATSDSKNIQYF
CDR3 DNA: TGTGCCACCAGTGATTCCAAAAACATTCAGTACTTC

V gene: TRBV25-1
clone size: .
D gene: .
J gene: TRBJ1-3
CDR3 protein: CASSDVGTQGNTIYF
CDR3 DNA: TGTGCCAGCAGCGATGTGGGGACACAGGGAAACACCATATATTTT

V gene: TRBV29-1
clone size: few
D gene: .
J gene: TRBJ2-5
CDR3 protein: CSVGPSTTQETQYF
CDR3 DNA: TGCAGCGTGGGGCCGTCGACGACCCAAGAGACCCAGTACTTC

V gene: TRBV5-1
clone size: many
D gene: .
J gene: TRBJ2-7
CDR3 protein: CASSLRSSGSYEQYF
CDR3 DNA: TGCGCCAGCAGCTTAAGGTCGTCGGGGAGCTACGAGCAGTACTTC

V gene: TRBV2
clone size: .
D gene: .
J gene: TRBJ2-7
CDR3 protein: CATGGPTDPGEQYF
CDR3 DNA: TGTGCCACCGGGGGACCCACAGATCCGGGGGAGCAGTACTTC

V gene: TRBV12-3/TRBV12-4
clone size: many
D gene: TRBD2
J gene: TRBJ2-4
CDR3 protein: CASSSGTSGQNVAKNIQYF
CDR3 DNA: TGTGCCAGCAGCTCCGGGACTAGCGGCCAAAATGTAGCCAAAAACATTCAGTACTTC

V gene: TRBV5-4
clone size: few
D gene: TRBD2
J gene: TRBJ2-1
CDR3 protein: CASSRTSGINEQFF
CDR3 DNA: TGTGCCAGCAGCCGGACTAGCGGGATTAATGAGCAGTTCTTC

V gene: TRBV11-2
clone size: .
D gene: TRBD1
J gene: TRBJ2-7
CDR3 protein: CASSSFGGTGDFGQYF
CDR3 DNA: TGTGCCAGCAGCTCCTTTGGAGGGACAGGGGATTTTGGGCAGTACTTC

V gene: TRBV12-3/TRBV12-4
clone size: many
D gene: .
J gene: TRBJ1-1
CDR3 protein: CASRPTALDTEAFF
CDR3 DNA: TGTGCCAGCAGGCCGACAGCCCTGGACACTGAAGCTTTCTTT